This passage covers 13 T cell receptor beta chains from one sample sequenced in a study of T cells in localized non-small cell lung cancer. Measured with immunoSEQ multiplex PCR; TCRdb has only the in-frame clones, and not every one. The table records around 130,000 clones, more than 80% of them present only once. The sequencing here drew on peripheral blood, taken before any cancer treatment. These receptors were collected from a female donor of 60 years or more with stage I lung adenocarcinoma.

This chain uses TRBV11-2 with TRBJ2-7; 8 positions match TRBD1. Germline assignment: CDR1 SGHAT and CDR2 FQNNGV. J was trimmed by 3 bases and V by 5 bases; bases with no gene match: 15. This CDR3 region has 17 residues. The CDR3 here is CASSLDSPRQGIYEQYF. The DNA for the CDR3 is TGTGCCAGCAGCCTTGACAGCCCCCGACAGGGGATCTACGAGCAGTACTTC.

V gene TRBV11-2 combines with J gene TRBJ2-7; D remains unclear. Looked up from germline, CDR1 is SGHAT and CDR2 is FQNNGV. This CDR3 comprises 12 residues. Trimming stripped 0 bases from V and 10 bases from J, with 10 bases between. Written as DNA, the CDR3 is TGTGCCAGCAGCTTAGACGCCGACCCACAGTACTTC. Translated, it gives CASSLDADPQYF.

This sequence joins TRBV11-2 and TRBJ2-5; unclear D gene. Trimming cost V 1 base and J 9 bases, with 6 bases left between them. Germline assignment: CDR1 SGHAT and CDR2 FQNNGV. The CDR3 totals 11 residues. This chain's CDR3 is CASSLGWPQYF. In nucleotides, the CDR3 is TGTGCCAGCAGCTTAGGTTGGCCCCAGTACTTC.

Comments on this clone: One end of the junction does not line up with germline, which may come from a read error. The gene calls are TRBV28 and TRBJ2-7; weak D call: TRBD2 (6 bases). Germline CDR1 is MDHEN and CDR2 is SYDVKM. The CDR3 length is 13 residues. The CDR3 loop is CVIGGSVSYEQYF. The CDR3 nucleotides are TGCGTGATCGGGGGATCCGTCTCCTACGAGCAGTACTTC.

The chain recombines TRBV14 with TRBJ1-2; no clear D. The CDR3 runs to 13 residues. Germline-derived CDR1 and CDR2 are SGHDN and FVKESK. V lost 3 bases and J 5 bases, leaving 10 bases between the germline ends. The CDR3 loop is CASSQMLTYGYTF. CDR3 bases: TGTGCCAGCAGCCAGATGCTGACGTATGGCTACACCTTC.

The chain carries TRBV5-1 and TRBJ2-2, with D possibly called TRBD1 or TRBD2 (6 bases each). Trimming removed 6 bases at V and 6 bases at J, with 18 bases between. CDR3 length equals 15 residues. The germline V gene encodes CDR1 SGHRS and CDR2 YFSETQ. The CDR3 reads CASMEAPGGPGELFF. The CDR3 DNA follows: TGCGCCAGCATGGAGGCTCCTGGGGGGCCCGGGGAGCTGTTTTTT.

The genes are TRBV28 and TRBJ1-2; no reliable D call. There are 13 residues in the CDR3. The V end was cut by 6 bases, the J end by 2 bases, with 10 bases between. Per germline, CDR1 MDHEN and CDR2 SYDVKM. Here the CDR3 reads CASSPYKNYGYTF. In nucleotides, the CDR3 is TGTGCCAGCAGCCCCTACAAGAACTATGGCTACACCTTC.

This clone has only a few counts. The rearrangement joins TRBV5-4 to TRBJ1-2; 7 bases agree with TRBD1. Germline V lookup: CDR1 SGHNT, CDR2 YYREEE (reference sequence). This CDR3 comprises 15 residues. Trimming removed 4 bases from V and 4 bases from J; junction bases left unmatched: 10. Here the CDR3 reads CASSPDRVSSYGYTF. The CDR3, as DNA: TGTGCCAGCAGCCCCGACAGGGTTTCTAGCTATGGCTACACCTTC.

J is TRBJ2-1 and V is TRBV5-4; no reliable D call. This CDR3 has 15 residues. V was trimmed by 3 bases and J by 2 bases, leaving 12 bases between them. In germline, CDR1 is SGHNT, CDR2 YYREEE (reference sequence). CDR3 DNA: TGTGCCAGCAGCTCACCCCCCTTAGCCTACAATGAGCAGTTCTTC. Encoded protein: CASSSPPLAYNEQFF.

V is TRBV19 and J is TRBJ1-1; TRBD1 matches at 11 bases. Unmatched junction bases numbered 14, after V lost 7 bases and J lost 4 bases. Looked up from germline, CDR1 is LNHDA and CDR2 is SQIVND (reference sequence). This CDR3 is built from 17 residues. The CDR3 DNA is TGTGCCAGTACCCGGAAGGGACAGGGGGAGGGAGGCACTGAAGCTTTCTTT. Residues: CASTRKGQGEGGTEAFF.

V and J are TRBV7-2 and TRBJ2-3, with no clear D. Between the trimmed V and J ends, which lost 1 base and 6 bases, there was a span of 5 bases. Germline V gene lookup returns CDR1 SGHTA and CDR2 FQGNSA. The CDR3 runs 12 residues. CDR3 DNA sequence: TGTGCCAGCAGCTTAGACGCGGATACGCAGTATTTT. Its protein product is CASSLDADTQYF.

The chain joins TRBV28 to TRBJ1-5; TRBD1 agrees at 8 bases. Germline CDR1 reads MDHEN; CDR2 reads SYDVKM. The CDR3 length is 17 residues. V trimming: 4 bases; J trimming: 0 bases; junction bases outside the gene matches: 8. The DNA of the CDR3 is TGTGCCAGCAGTTCCCCCGGACAGGGCGATAGCAATCAGCCCCAGCATTTT. Translated, it gives CASSSPGQGDSNQPQHF. The full variable domain, completed using reference TRBV28 and TRBJ1-5, is DVKVTQSSRYLVKRTGEKVFLECVQDMDHENMFWYRQDPGLGLRLIYFSYDVKMKEKGDIPEGYSVSREKKERFSLILESASTNQTSMYLCASSSPGQGDSNQPQHFGDGTRLSIL.

J is TRBJ1-2 and V is TRBV9, with 9 bases aligning to TRBD1. This CDR3 comprises 14 residues. Germline assignment: CDR1 SGDLS and CDR2 YYNGEE. J gave up 6 bases and V 0 bases, and 3 bases lay outside the gene matches. The CDR3 coding sequence is TGTGCCAGCAGCGTAGTAACAGGGGGCGATGGCTACACCTTC. This codes for CASSVVTGGDGYTF.